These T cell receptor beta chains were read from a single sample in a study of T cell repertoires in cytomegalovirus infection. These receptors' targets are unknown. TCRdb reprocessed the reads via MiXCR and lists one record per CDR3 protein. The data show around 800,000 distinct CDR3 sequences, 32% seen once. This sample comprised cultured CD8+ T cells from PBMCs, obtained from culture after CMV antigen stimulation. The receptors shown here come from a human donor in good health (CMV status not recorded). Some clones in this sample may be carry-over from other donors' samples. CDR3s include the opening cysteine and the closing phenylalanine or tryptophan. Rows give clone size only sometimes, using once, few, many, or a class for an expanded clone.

CDR3 protein: CASSPTETFYGYTF
J gene: TRBJ1-2
clone size: few
CDR3 length: 14
V gene: TRBV7-6

CDR3 protein: CASSSTPGLAGNTDTQYF
J gene: TRBJ2-3
clone size: many
CDR3 length: 18
V gene: TRBV7-6

CDR3 protein: CASGQASSGNTIYF
J gene: TRBJ1-3
clone size: -
CDR3 length: 14
V gene: TRBV6-1

CDR3 protein: CASSPYPGLPDNEQFF
J gene: TRBJ2-1
clone size: -
CDR3 length: 16
V gene: TRBV5-1

CDR3 protein: CASSQDGGRSRGYGYTF
J gene: TRBJ1-2
clone size: -
CDR3 length: 17
V gene: TRBV4-1

CDR3 protein: CASSPWTGQGNTEAFF
J gene: TRBJ1-1
clone size: few
CDR3 length: 16
V gene: TRBV6-2/TRBV6-3

CDR3 protein: CASSLAVGGQPQHF
J gene: TRBJ1-5
clone size: few
CDR3 length: 14
V gene: TRBV7-9

CDR3 protein: CASSKDSSSYNEQFF
J gene: TRBJ2-1
clone size: -
CDR3 length: 15
V gene: TRBV6-1

CDR3 protein: CASQIWDGNYGYTF
J gene: TRBJ1-2
clone size: -
CDR3 length: 14
V gene: TRBV2

CDR3 protein: CASSVTSGGRDEQFF
J gene: TRBJ2-1
clone size: -
CDR3 length: 15
V gene: TRBV6-2/TRBV6-3

CDR3 protein: CASSVRDYMNTEAFF
J gene: TRBJ1-1
clone size: few
CDR3 length: 15
V gene: TRBV6-1

CDR3 protein: CASSQQQVFSTDTQYF
J gene: TRBJ2-3
clone size: -
CDR3 length: 16
V gene: TRBV4-1

CDR3 protein: CASSQGQASQETQYF
J gene: TRBJ2-5
clone size: few
CDR3 length: 15
V gene: TRBV4-1

CDR3 protein: CASSRLAGPSTDTQYF
J gene: TRBJ2-3
clone size: -
CDR3 length: 16
V gene: TRBV5-5

CDR3 protein: CASSLVGGVGRHNEQFF
J gene: TRBJ2-1
clone size: -
CDR3 length: 17
V gene: TRBV5-1

CDR3 protein: CASRRAEDGAKNIQYF
J gene: TRBJ2-4
clone size: -
CDR3 length: 16
V gene: TRBV6-1

CDR3 protein: CASSVGEGNTEAFF
J gene: TRBJ1-1
clone size: -
CDR3 length: 14
V gene: TRBV9

CDR3 protein: CASSSLTVQNTEAFF
J gene: TRBJ1-1
clone size: few
CDR3 length: 15
V gene: TRBV7-2

CDR3 protein: CASRQAGGGYTF
J gene: TRBJ1-2
clone size: -
CDR3 length: 12
V gene: TRBV27

CDR3 protein: CASTFGGRYEAFF
J gene: TRBJ1-1
clone size: few
CDR3 length: 13
V gene: TRBV28

CDR3 protein: CASSLAGGASAFLF
J gene: TRBJ2-7
clone size: -
CDR3 length: 14
V gene: TRBV7-9

CDR3 protein: CASSLEAQELYQETQYF
J gene: TRBJ2-5
clone size: few
CDR3 length: 17
V gene: TRBV11-2

CDR3 protein: CASSYLRGGTDTQYF
J gene: TRBJ2-3
clone size: -
CDR3 length: 15
V gene: TRBV6-6

CDR3 protein: CASSYGYQRGQEPQHF
J gene: TRBJ1-5
clone size: -
CDR3 length: 16
V gene: TRBV6-2/TRBV6-3

CDR3 protein: CASSPALKETQYF
J gene: TRBJ2-5
clone size: -
CDR3 length: 13
V gene: TRBV12-3/TRBV12-4

CDR3 protein: CASSQHRGEGETQYF
J gene: TRBJ2-5
clone size: -
CDR3 length: 15
V gene: TRBV14

CDR3 protein: CASSESTARGPGTQYF
J gene: TRBJ2-5
clone size: many
CDR3 length: 16
V gene: TRBV10-2

CDR3 protein: CASSIQGVDFF
J gene: TRBJ1-1
clone size: -
CDR3 length: 11
V gene: TRBV7-9

CDR3 protein: CASSLITEAFF
J gene: TRBJ1-1
clone size: few
CDR3 length: 11
V gene: TRBV7-8

CDR3 protein: CASSSRGVGPNYGYTF
J gene: TRBJ1-2
clone size: -
CDR3 length: 16
V gene: TRBV19

CDR3 protein: CASSLAGRISNTEAFF
J gene: TRBJ1-1
clone size: many
CDR3 length: 16
V gene: TRBV7-8

CDR3 protein: CASSLGVLAGGHNEQFF
J gene: TRBJ2-1
clone size: -
CDR3 length: 17
V gene: TRBV7-2

CDR3 protein: CASSLGWQANNEQFF
J gene: TRBJ2-1
clone size: -
CDR3 length: 15
V gene: TRBV7-2